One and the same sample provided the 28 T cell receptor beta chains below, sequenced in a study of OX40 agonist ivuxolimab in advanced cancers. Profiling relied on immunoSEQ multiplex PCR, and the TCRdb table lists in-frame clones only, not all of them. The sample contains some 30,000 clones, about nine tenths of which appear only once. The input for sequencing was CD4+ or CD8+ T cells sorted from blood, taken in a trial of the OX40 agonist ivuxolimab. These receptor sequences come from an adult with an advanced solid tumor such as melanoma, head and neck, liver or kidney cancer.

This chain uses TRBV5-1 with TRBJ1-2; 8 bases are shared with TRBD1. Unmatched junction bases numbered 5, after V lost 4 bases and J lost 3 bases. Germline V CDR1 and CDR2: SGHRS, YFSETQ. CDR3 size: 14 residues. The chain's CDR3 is CASSPGTGYYGYTF. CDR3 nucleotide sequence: TGCGCCAGCAGCCCTGGGACAGGCTACTATGGCTACACCTTC.

This CDR3 reads CASSVTSGELFF. In nucleotides, the CDR3 is TGTGCCAGCAGCGTAACGTCCGGGGAGCTGTTTTTT. The V call is TRBV9, the J call TRBJ2-2; no reliable D call. The CDR3 spans 12 residues. Per germline, CDR1 SGDLS and CDR2 YYNGEE. The germline V and J ends were trimmed by 1 base and 6 bases, with 4 bases remaining between them.

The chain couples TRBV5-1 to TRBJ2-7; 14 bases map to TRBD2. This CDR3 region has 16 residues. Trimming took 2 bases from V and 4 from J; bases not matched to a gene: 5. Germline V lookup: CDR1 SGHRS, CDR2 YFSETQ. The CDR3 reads CASSFEGLAGVYEQYF. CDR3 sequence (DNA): TGCGCCAGCAGCTTTGAGGGACTAGCGGGAGTATACGAGCAGTACTTC.

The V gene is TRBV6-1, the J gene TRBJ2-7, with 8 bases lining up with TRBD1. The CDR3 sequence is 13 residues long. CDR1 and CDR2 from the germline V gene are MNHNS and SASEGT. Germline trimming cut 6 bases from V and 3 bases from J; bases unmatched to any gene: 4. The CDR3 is CASRAGQDYEQYF. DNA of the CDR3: TGTGCCAGCAGGGCGGGACAGGACTACGAGCAGTACTTC.

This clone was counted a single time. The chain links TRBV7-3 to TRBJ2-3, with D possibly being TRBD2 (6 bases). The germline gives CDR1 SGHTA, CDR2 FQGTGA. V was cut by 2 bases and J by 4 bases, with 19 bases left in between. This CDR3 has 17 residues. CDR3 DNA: TGTGCCAGCAGCTTATTGGGCGGGGTCGGGATCGCAGATACGCAGTATTTT. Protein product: CASSLLGGVGIADTQYF.

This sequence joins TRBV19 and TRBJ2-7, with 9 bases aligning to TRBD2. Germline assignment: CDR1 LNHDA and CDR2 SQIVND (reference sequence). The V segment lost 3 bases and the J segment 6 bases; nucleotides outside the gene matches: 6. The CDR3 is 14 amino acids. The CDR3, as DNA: TGTGCCAGTAGTATGAGTAGCGGGAGTACCGAGCAGTACTTC. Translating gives CASSMSSGSTEQYF.

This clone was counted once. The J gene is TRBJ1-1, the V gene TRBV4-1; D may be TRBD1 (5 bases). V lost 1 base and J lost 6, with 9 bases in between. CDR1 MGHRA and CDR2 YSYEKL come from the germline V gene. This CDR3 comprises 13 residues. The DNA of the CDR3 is TGCGCCAGCAGCCAAGTTGAAGGGGCTGAAGCTTTCTTT. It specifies CASSQVEGAEAFF.

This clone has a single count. The CDR3 DNA is TGTGCCAGCAGTGAGTACAGAAATACCTACGAGCAGTACTTC. Amino acid sequence: CASSEYRNTYEQYF. This chain joins TRBV25-1 and TRBJ2-7, with D uncertain. Germline values: CDR1 MGHDK, CDR2 SYGVNS. The CDR3 has 14 residues. V was trimmed by 3 bases and J by 2 bases, leaving 11 bases between them.

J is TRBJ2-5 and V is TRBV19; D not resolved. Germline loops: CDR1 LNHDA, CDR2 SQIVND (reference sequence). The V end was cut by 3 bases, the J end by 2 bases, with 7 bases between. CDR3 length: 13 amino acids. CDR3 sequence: CASSIWLQETQYF. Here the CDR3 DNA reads TGTGCCAGTAGTATTTGGCTTCAAGAGACCCAGTACTTC.

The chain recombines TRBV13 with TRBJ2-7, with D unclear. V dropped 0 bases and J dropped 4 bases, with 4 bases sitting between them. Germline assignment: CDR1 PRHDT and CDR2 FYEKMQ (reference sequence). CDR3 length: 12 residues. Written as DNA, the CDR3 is TGTGCCAGCAGCTTAGGCCGGTACGAGCAGTACTTC. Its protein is CASSLGRYEQYF.

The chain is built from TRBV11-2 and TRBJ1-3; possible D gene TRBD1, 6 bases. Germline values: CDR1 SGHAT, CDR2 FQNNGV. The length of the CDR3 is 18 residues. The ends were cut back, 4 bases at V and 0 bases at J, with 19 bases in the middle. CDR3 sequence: CASSSSGDLLYSGNTIYF. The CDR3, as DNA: TGTGCCAGCAGCTCCTCAGGGGACTTATTATACTCTGGAAACACCATATATTTT.

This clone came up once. The DNA for the CDR3 is TGTGCCAGCAGTGAAGGACCTGCAACTAATGAAAAACTGTTTTTT. Translating gives CASSEGPATNEKLFF. The rearrangement links TRBV6-1 to TRBJ1-4; D remains ambiguous. This CDR3 is built from 15 residues. V gave up 1 base and J gave up 0 bases, with 6 bases separating them. The germline gives CDR1 MNHNS, CDR2 SASEGT.

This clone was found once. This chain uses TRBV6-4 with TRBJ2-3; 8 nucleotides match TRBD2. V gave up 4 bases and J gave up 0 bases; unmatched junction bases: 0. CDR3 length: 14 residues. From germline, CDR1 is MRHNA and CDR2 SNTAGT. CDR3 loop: CASSASGSTDTQYF. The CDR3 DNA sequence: TGTGCCAGCAGTGCTAGCGGGAGCACAGATACGCAGTATTTT.

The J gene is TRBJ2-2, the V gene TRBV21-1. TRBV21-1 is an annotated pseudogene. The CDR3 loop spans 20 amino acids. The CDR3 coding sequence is TGTGCCAGCAGCAAAGGGTCACACTCTGGGGACCGCCTGAACACCGGGGAGCTGTTTTTT. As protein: CASSKGSHSGDRLNTGELFF.

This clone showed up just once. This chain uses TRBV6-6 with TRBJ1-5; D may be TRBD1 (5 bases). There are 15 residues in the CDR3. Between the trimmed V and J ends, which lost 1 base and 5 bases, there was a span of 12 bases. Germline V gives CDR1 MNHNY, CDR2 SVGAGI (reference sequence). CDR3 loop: CASSYFLGGDQPQHF. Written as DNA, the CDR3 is TGTGCCAGCAGTTACTTCTTGGGAGGGGATCAGCCCCAGCATTTT.

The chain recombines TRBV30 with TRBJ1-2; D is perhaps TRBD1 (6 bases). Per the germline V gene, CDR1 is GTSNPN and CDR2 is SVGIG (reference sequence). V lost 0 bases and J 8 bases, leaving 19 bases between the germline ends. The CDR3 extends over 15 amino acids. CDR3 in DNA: TGTGCCTGGAGTGTAGGGGCAGGGGAGGCATGGGGCTACACCTTC. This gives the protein CAWSVGAGEAWGYTF.

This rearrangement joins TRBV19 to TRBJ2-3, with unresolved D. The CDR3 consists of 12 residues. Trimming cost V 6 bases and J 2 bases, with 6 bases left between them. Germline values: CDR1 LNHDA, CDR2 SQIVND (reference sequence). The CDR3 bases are TGTGCCAGTAGCCTTTACACAGATACGCAGTATTTT. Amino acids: CASSLYTDTQYF.

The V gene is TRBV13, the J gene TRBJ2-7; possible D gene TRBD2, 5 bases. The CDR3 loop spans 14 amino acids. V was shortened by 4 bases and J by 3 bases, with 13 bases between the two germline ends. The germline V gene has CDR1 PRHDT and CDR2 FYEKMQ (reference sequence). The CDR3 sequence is CASSSSSFYYEQYF. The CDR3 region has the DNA TGTGCCAGCAGCTCCTCTAGCTTTTACTACGAGCAGTACTTC.

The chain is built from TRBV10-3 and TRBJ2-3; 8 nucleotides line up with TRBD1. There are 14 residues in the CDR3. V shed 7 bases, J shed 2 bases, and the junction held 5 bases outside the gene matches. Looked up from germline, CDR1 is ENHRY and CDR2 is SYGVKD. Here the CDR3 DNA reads TGTGCCATCACTGGACAGGGAGTCACAGATACGCAGTATTTT. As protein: CAITGQGVTDTQYF.

CDR3 protein: CASSPRGRGAPGELFF. The CDR3 region has the DNA TGTGCCAGCAGCCCCCGGGGGCGGGGGGCCCCCGGGGAGCTGTTTTTT. The rearrangement links TRBV5-6 to TRBJ2-2; 8 bases are shared with TRBD2. Looked up from germline, CDR1 is SGHDT and CDR2 is YYEEEE. V dropped 4 bases and J dropped 6; count of bases not matched to a gene: 11. CDR3 length equals 16 residues.

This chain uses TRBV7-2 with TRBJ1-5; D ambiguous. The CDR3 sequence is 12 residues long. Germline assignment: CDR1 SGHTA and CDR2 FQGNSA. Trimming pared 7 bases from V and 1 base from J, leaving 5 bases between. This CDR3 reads CASKVSNQPQHF. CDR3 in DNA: TGTGCCAGCAAAGTAAGCAATCAGCCCCAGCATTTT.

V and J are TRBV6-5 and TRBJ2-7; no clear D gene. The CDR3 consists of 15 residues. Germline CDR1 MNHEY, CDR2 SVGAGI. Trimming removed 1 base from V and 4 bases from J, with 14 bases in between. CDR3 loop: CASSYWAEPLYEQYF. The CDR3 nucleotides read TGTGCCAGCAGTTACTGGGCGGAACCCCTTTACGAGCAGTACTTC.

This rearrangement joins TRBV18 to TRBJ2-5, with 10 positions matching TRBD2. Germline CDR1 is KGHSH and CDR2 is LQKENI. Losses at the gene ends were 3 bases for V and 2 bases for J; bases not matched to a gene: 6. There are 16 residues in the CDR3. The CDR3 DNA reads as TGTGCCAGCTCACCCCTTCAAGCGGGAGGGCAAGAGACCCAGTACTTC. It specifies CASSPLQAGGQETQYF.

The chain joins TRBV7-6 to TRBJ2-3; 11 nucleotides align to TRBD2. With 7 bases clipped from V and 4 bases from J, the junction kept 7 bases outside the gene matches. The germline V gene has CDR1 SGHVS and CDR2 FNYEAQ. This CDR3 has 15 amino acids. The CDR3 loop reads CASTLAGGWPDTQYF. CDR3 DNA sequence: TGTGCCAGCACTTTAGCGGGGGGGTGGCCAGATACGCAGTATTTT.

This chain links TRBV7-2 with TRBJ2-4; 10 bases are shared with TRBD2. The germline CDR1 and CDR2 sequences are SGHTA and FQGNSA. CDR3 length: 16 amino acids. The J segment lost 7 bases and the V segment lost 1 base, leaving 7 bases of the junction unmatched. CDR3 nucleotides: TGTGCCAGCAGCTTAGAGGCTAGCGGGAGTTTCAACATTCAGTACTTC. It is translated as CASSLEASGSFNIQYF.

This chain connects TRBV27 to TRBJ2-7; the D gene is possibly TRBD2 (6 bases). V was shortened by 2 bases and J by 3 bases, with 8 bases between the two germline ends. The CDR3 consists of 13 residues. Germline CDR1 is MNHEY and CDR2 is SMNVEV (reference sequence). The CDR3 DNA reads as TGTGCCAGCAGTTTAGGAGGGTTCTACGAGCAGTACTTC. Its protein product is CASSLGGFYEQYF.

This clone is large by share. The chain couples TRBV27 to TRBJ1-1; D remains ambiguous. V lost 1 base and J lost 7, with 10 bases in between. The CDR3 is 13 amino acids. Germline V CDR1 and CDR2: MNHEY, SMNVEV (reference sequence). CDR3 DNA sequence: TGTGCCAGCAGTTTATACTCCAGGAGTGAAGCTTTCTTT. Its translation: CASSLYSRSEAFF.

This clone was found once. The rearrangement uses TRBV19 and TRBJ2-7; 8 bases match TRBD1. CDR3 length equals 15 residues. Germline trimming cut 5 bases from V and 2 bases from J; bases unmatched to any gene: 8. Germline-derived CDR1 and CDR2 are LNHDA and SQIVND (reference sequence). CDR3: CASSVGQGRTYEQYF. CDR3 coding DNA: TGTGCCAGTAGTGTCGGACAGGGAAGGACCTACGAGCAGTACTTC.